This T cell receptor (beta chain) was captured by sequencing in a study of spatial heterogeneity in lung cancer. Time point noted: sample taken at primary tumor resection. Whole RNA obtained from tumor, nontumor lung or frozen PBMC underwent sequencing without sorting. TCRdb re-derived calls from the 5' RACE reads in MiXCR, one entry per CDR3 protein. The sample lists about 92,000 distinct CDR3 sequences; approximately 12% were seen once. This clonotype was counted at least ten times. The receptor comes from a male donor with early-stage non-small cell lung cancer. The sample here was PBMCs, taken at surgery.

CDR3 nucleotides: TGTGCCAGCAGCAACGGGTACGAGCAGTACTTC. It specifies CASSNGYEQYF. The V gene is TRBV11-2, the J gene TRBJ2-7; unclear D gene. Looked up from germline, CDR1 is SGHAT and CDR2 is FQNNGV. The CDR3 runs to 11 residues. Trimming stripped 5 bases from V and 4 bases from J, with 6 bases between.